The rows below give T cell receptor beta chains drawn from one sample of a study of T cell responses to AZD1222 COVID-19 vaccine. Profiling relied on immunoSEQ multiplex PCR, and the TCRdb table lists in-frame clones only, not all of them. The sample shows 210,000 or so clones, just over 90% of them seen only once. The sequencing here drew on peripheral blood, taken on day 0 of MenACWY control vaccination. Receptor source: an adult in good health. Each CDR3 is given with its conserved first and last residue. D genes are given only for firm matches. Clone size, where shown, is once, few, many, or a class for clones that have expanded.

TGTGCCACGAGAGAAACGGGGGGCAATGAGCAGTTCTTC CATRETGGNEQFF few TRBD2 TRBJ2-1 TRBV24-1
TGTGCCAGCAGCTTGGGACAGCCGTCGGTTGTGAGTGGAAACACCATATATTTT CASSLGQPSVVSGNTIYF . TRBD1 TRBJ1-3 TRBV9
TGTGCCAGCAGCGGAGGCGGGGGGGAGAACACCGGGGAGCTGTTTTTT CASSGGGGENTGELFF . TRBD2 TRBJ2-2 TRBV5-6
TGCGCCAGCAGCTCCGCAGGGTCCTACGAGCAGTACTTC CASSSAGSYEQYF . . TRBJ2-7 TRBV5-1
TGTGCCAGTAGAAATCGACAGAGCTACAATGAGCAGTTCTTC CASRNRQSYNEQFF once . TRBJ2-1 TRBV19
TGTGCCAGCAGCGAAGCGAGGGTGGCTAATGAAAAACTGTTTTTT CASSEARVANEKLFF . . TRBJ1-4 TRBV6-1
TGTGCCAGCAGCGGTCTTAGGTGGGACACCATATATTTT CASSGLRWDTIYF . . TRBJ1-3 TRBV6-5
TGTGCCAGCAGCCAAGTTTTTCCTTTTGAGCAGTACTTC CASSQVFPFEQYF . . TRBJ2-7 TRBV14
TGTGCCAGCAGCGGCCTAGCGGGGGGCAACACCGGGGAGCTGTTTTTT CASSGLAGGNTGELFF once TRBD2 TRBJ2-2 TRBV9
TGTGCCAGCAGCTTAGAGGCGGCCGGGGAGCTGTTTTTT CASSLEAAGELFF once . TRBJ2-2 TRBV7-8
TGTGCCAGCAGTTTCACAGGGGGAAATCAGCCCCAGCATTTT CASSFTGGNQPQHF . TRBD1 TRBJ1-5 TRBV6-2/TRBV6-3
TGTGCCTGGAGAGGGGACAGGGATCAGTCCAACTATGGCTACACCTTC CAWRGDRDQSNYGYTF . TRBD1 TRBJ1-2 TRBV30
TGTGCCAGCACCCCCTCGGGTTACAATGAGCAGTTCTTC CASTPSGYNEQFF . . TRBJ2-1 TRBV28
TGTGCCAGCAGTGAAGCGCCGGGGACCTCCTATGGCTACACCTTC CASSEAPGTSYGYTF . . TRBJ1-2 TRBV2
TGTGCCAGCAGTTCCGGGACAGGGCCACCCCTCCACTTT CASSSGTGPPLHF . TRBD1 TRBJ1-6 TRBV28
TGTGCCAGTCGACAGGGGGACTATGGCTACACCTTC CASRQGDYGYTF . TRBD1 TRBJ1-2 TRBV19
TGTGCCAGCACCAGATCCGGGACGAATAGGGAGACCCAGTACTTC CASTRSGTNRETQYF . . TRBJ2-5 TRBV28
TGCGCCAGCAGCCAGGGAGCAACAGGGGAGCGCTCACCCCTCCACTTT CASSQGATGERSPLHF . TRBD1 TRBJ1-6 TRBV4-3
TGTGCCAGCAGTTACCGTGTCTACGTCGGTGGCTACACCTTC CASSYRVYVGGYTF . . TRBJ1-2 TRBV6-2/TRBV6-3
TGTGCCAGCAGTCTCGGGCGGATTTATGGCTACACCTTC CASSLGRIYGYTF . . TRBJ1-2 TRBV12-3/TRBV12-4
TGTGCCAGCAGCTTTGACGGAACCTATGGCTACACCTTC CASSFDGTYGYTF . . TRBJ1-2 TRBV5-5
TGTGCCAGCAGTGAAGCGCTAGAACAAAAAAGCTCCTTC CASSEALEQKSSF . . TRBJ2-7 TRBV6-1
TGTGCCAGCAGCCCAACTGGAAAAGGGTACAATGAGCAGTTCTTC CASSPTGKGYNEQFF . . TRBJ2-1 TRBV7-9
TGTGCCAGCAGTTACAACAGGGGCGGGCAGCCCCAGCATTTT CASSYNRGGQPQHF . TRBD1 TRBJ1-5 TRBV6-6
TGTGCCAGCAGGGGGACTAAGGGTGGCTACACCTTC CASRGTKGGYTF once . TRBJ1-2 TRBV28
TGTGCCTGGAGCGCAGGGGTTTATAGCAATCAGCCCCAGCATTTT CAWSAGVYSNQPQHF . . TRBJ1-5 TRBV30
TGTGCCAGTAGTTTCTTGGAGGGCAATCAGCCCCAGCATTTT CASSFLEGNQPQHF . . TRBJ1-5 TRBV19
TGTGCCTGGAGTGGATTCGGCAGTACCGCTGGGGCCAACGTCCTGACTTTC CAWSGFGSTAGANVLTF . . TRBJ2-6 TRBV30
TGTGCCAGCAGTTACCAGACAGGGGTTATGAACACTGAAGCTTTCTTT CASSYQTGVMNTEAFF . TRBD1 TRBJ1-1 TRBV6-5
TGTGCCAGTAGTTCAGACAGGGGGCGAGGCTACACCTTC CASSSDRGRGYTF . TRBD1 TRBJ1-2 TRBV19
TGTGCCAGCAGCTTAGTAGGCGGTTTTGGCCCCGGATCCGGCTACACCTTC CASSLVGGFGPGSGYTF . . TRBJ1-2 TRBV7-2
TGTGCCAGCAGCCAAGTAGCAAACACCATATATTTT CASSQVANTIYF . . TRBJ1-3 TRBV3-1/TRBV3-2
TGTGCCAGCAGCCTCTGGACAGGGGTGAGCAATCAGCCCCAGCATTTT CASSLWTGVSNQPQHF once TRBD1 TRBJ1-5 TRBV5-6
TGTGCCAGCAGCCAGGACAGGGATCAGCCCCAGCATTTT CASSQDRDQPQHF . TRBD1 TRBJ1-5 TRBV3-1/TRBV3-2
TGTGCCAGCAGCTCGGGGACCCTTGGAGTCTTT CASSSGTLGVF once . TRBJ1-1 TRBV5-6
TGCGCCAGCCGCCCTCAGAGTGTGGAGGTTGGAAACACCATATATTTT CASRPQSVEVGNTIYF once . TRBJ1-3 TRBV23-1
TGTGCCAGCAGTCCCCGTGGAGGGGGCAGAAACACCATATATTTT CASSPRGGGRNTIYF . TRBD1 TRBJ1-3 TRBV28
TGCGCCAGCAGCTTAGAGGGGAACACTGAAGCTTTCTTT CASSLEGNTEAFF . . TRBJ1-1 TRBV5-1
TGTGCCTGGAGTTCCACCACACTCAATGAGCAGTTCTTC CAWSSTTLNEQFF . . TRBJ2-1 TRBV30